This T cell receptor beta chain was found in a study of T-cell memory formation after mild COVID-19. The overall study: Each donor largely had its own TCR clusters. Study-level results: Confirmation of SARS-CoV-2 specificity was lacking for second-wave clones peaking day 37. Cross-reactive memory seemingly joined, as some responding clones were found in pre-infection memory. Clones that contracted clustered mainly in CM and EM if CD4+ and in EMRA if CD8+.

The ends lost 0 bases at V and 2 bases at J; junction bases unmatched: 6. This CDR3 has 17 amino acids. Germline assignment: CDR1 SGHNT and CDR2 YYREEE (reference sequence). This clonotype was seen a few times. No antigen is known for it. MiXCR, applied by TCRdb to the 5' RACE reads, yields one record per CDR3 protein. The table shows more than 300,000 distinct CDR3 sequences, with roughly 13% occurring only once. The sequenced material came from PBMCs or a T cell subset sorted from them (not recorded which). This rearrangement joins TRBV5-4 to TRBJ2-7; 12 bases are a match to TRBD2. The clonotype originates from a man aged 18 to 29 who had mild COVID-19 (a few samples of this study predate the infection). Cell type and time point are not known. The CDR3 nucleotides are TGTGCCAGCAGCTTGGCTAGCGGGGGGGCCATAGCCTACGAGCAGTACTTC. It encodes CASSLASGGAIAYEQYF. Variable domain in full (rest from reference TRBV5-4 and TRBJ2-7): ETGVTQSPTHLIKTRGQQVTLRCSSQSGHNTVSWYQQALGQGPQFIFQYYREEENGRGNFPPRFSGLQFPNYSSELNVNALELDDSALYLCASSLASGGAIAYEQYFGPGTRLTVT.